This T cell receptor beta chain is drawn from a study of blood T cell repertoires in COVID-19. In the study overall: Samples representing acute and convalescent COVID-19 were sourced from the United States, Italy and Spain. PBMCs, B-cell-depleted T cells, or T cells provided the cDNA or gDNA that made up the material.

Authors' analysis steps: Nucleated cell number was recorded as an estimate derived from reference gene primer amplification. The method was immunoSEQ multiplex PCR; TCRdb's version includes in-frame clones alone and lacks a portion of them. For V, J and clone size, that table is used; D and trimming come from the DNA. This table has tens of thousands of clones, about 86% appearing once. The sample taken for sequencing was peripheral blood. This receptor was obtained from a man aged 45 to 65 with active COVID-19.

CDR3 DNA: TGCGCCAGCAGCTTTTCGGGGAAAATAGAGACCCAGTACTTC. Its protein product is CASSFSGKIETQYF. The chain recombines TRBV5-1 with TRBJ2-5, with D possibly matching TRBD2 (5 bases). The V end was cut by 2 bases, the J end by 4 bases, with 12 bases between. CDR1 is SGHRS, CDR2 YFSETQ, per germline. CDR3 size: 14 residues.